This record looks at one T cell receptor beta chain sequence and its context. Its antigen remains unidentified. These data come from a study of T cell responses to AZD1222 COVID-19 vaccine. CDR1 is MNHNY, CDR2 SVGAGI, per germline (reference sequence). V lost 3 bases, J lost 6 bases, and 15 bases lay in between. The CDR3 length is 15 residues. Overall study results and limits: Donors were mostly white British, more females; clonal diversity possibly underestimated. Spike regions recognized by vaccine-associated CD4 TCRs spanned the protein, led by 160-218 and 743-854. Just a handful of people given AZD1222 tested seropositive at baseline. Epitopes outside B.1.351 and B.1.1.7 mutated regions reportedly drew nearly half of spike TCRs.

Sequencing was performed with immunoSEQ multiplex PCR; in TCRdb, only in-frame clones are kept and a portion is missing. This sample carries approximately 110,000 clones, about nine tenths of them seen once, and the ten largest clones take roughly 5%. This chain uses TRBV6-6 with TRBJ1-5, with D tentatively TRBD1 (5 bases). This specimen was peripheral blood, taken on day 0 of AZD1222 vaccination. The receptor was derived from an adult in good health. The CDR3: CASSYGTAGSQPQHF. The CDR3 DNA follows: TGTGCCAGCAGTTATGGGACCGCCGGGAGTCAGCCCCAGCATTTT.